The 31 T cell receptor beta chains listed next were all sequenced from one sample in a study of cytomegalovirus exposure and HLA in healthy donors. PCR involved 60 Vbeta and 13 Jbeta primers. Clones were sequenced by immunoSEQ multiplex PCR, and TCRdb holds only the in-frame ones, with some missing. The data contain around 120,000 clones, approximately 9.4% of them singletons. Sequencing was performed on PBMCs. These receptors all come from a man aged 25 to 40 in good health and CMV-seronegative.

In its sample, this clone was seen a few times. The V call is TRBV2, the J call TRBJ2-3, with TRBD1 matching 11 bases. CDR3 length equals 15 residues. With V trimmed by 7 bases and J by 6 bases, 9 bases remained unmatched. The V gene's germline CDR1 is SNHLY and CDR2 FYNNEI. As DNA, the CDR3 is TGTGCCAGCACCGGGGGGACAGGGGGAATTGATACGCAGTATTTT. It is translated as CASTGGTGGIDTQYF. The variable domain in full, with the rest retrieved from reference TRBV2 and TRBJ2-3, is EPEVTQTPSHQVTQMGQEVILRCVPISNHLYFYWYRQILGQKVEFLVSFYNNEISEKSEIFDDQFSVERPDGSNFTLKIRSTKLEDSAMYFCASTGGTGGIDTQYFGPGTRLTVL.

The rearrangement joins TRBV2 to TRBJ1-2, with TRBD1 identical over 10 bases. V gave up 4 bases and J gave up 8 bases; unmatched junction bases: 7. This CDR3 comprises 14 residues. The germline V gene has CDR1 SNHLY and CDR2 FYNNEI. The CDR3 spells CASSARDRGPGYTF. As DNA, the CDR3 is TGTGCCAGCAGTGCCCGGGACAGGGGTCCGGGCTACACCTTC.

This clone was recorded a few times. The chain combines TRBV9 with TRBJ2-1, with TRBD2 matching over 12 bases. Germline V gives CDR1 SGDLS, CDR2 YYNGEE. The ends lost 3 bases at V and 6 bases at J; junction bases unmatched: 10. The CDR3 is made up of 17 amino acids. The CDR3 DNA is TGTGCCAGCAGCGCGCGATTACTAGCGGGAGGAGCCAATGAGCAGTTCTTC. This translates into CASSARLLAGGANEQFF. The full variable domain, rest sourced from reference TRBV9 and TRBJ2-1, is DSGVTQTPKHLITATGQRVTLRCSPRSGDLSVYWYQQSLDQGLQFLIQYYNGEERAKGNILERFSAQQFPDLHSELNLSSLELGDSALYFCASSARLLAGGANEQFFGPGTRLTVL.

This clone was detected a few times. Other DNA sequences from this sample encode an identical CDR3 as well. The V and J genes are TRBV7-6 and TRBJ2-7; 8 bases map to TRBD1. There are 14 residues in the CDR3. The V and J ends lost 5 bases and 5 bases, in that order; junction bases with no gene match: 8. CDR1 is SGHVS, CDR2 FNYEAQ, per germline. The CDR3: CASSLGTGLHEQYF. In DNA form, the CDR3 reads TGTGCCAGCAGCCTAGGGACAGGCCTACACGAGCAGTACTTC.

The rearrangement uses TRBV14 and TRBJ1-4, with D possibly TRBD1 on 6 matching bases. The length of the CDR3 is 15 residues. Germline CDR1 is SGHDN and CDR2 is FVKESK. The germline V and J ends were trimmed by 2 bases and 8 bases, with 15 bases remaining between them. CDR3 loop: CASSQKRGGVEKLFF. The CDR3 coding sequence is TGTGCCAGCAGCCAAAAACGGGGGGGCGTGGAAAAACTGTTTTTT.

The rearrangement joins TRBV5-1 to TRBJ2-3; TRBD1 agrees at 8 bases. The CDR3 spans 13 residues. From germline, CDR1 is SGHRS and CDR2 YFSETQ. This chain's CDR3 is CASRTGNTDTQYF. The CDR3 coding sequence is TGCGCTAGTAGGACAGGGAACACAGATACGCAGTATTTT.

The table lists this clone with a few counts. The chain is built from TRBV5-5 and TRBJ2-1; 7 bases map to TRBD1. The germline gives CDR1 SGHKS, CDR2 YYEKEE (reference sequence). Trimming at V came to 4 bases and at J to 4 bases, leaving 8 bases not matched to a gene. The CDR3 contains 15 residues. In nucleotides, the CDR3 is TGTGCCAGCAGCCTCGAGGGGACAGTTTACAATGAGCAGTTCTTC. Its protein is CASSLEGTVYNEQFF.

V gene TRBV7-9 combines with J gene TRBJ2-3; perhaps TRBD2 as D (6 bases). Germline lookup yields CDR1 SEHNR and CDR2 FQNEAQ (reference sequence). Trimming stripped 6 bases from V and 4 bases from J, with 17 bases between. CDR3 size: 15 residues. The CDR3 spells CASRPHGSLADTQYF. The DNA for the CDR3 is TGTGCCAGCAGGCCTCACGGGAGTCTGGCAGATACGCAGTATTTT.

The V gene is TRBV5-6, the J gene TRBJ1-2; 7 nucleotides match TRBD1. This CDR3 has 17 residues. The V segment lost 0 bases and the J segment 4 bases; nucleotides outside the gene matches: 12. Germline V gene sequence: CDR1 SGHDT, CDR2 YYEEEE. CDR3 in DNA: TGTGCCAGCAGCTTGGCCGTAGGGGGCGGTATCAGCTATGGCTACACCTTC. Translating it yields CASSLAVGGGISYGYTF.

The chain uses TRBV28 and TRBJ2-7; the match to TRBD1 covers 10 bases. CDR3 length: 13 residues. Looked up from germline, CDR1 is MDHEN and CDR2 is SYDVKM. The ends lost 2 bases at V and 9 bases at J; junction bases unmatched: 4. CDR3 sequence: CASSLGDRGGQYF. CDR3 DNA sequence: TGTGCCAGCAGTTTAGGGGACAGGGGCGGGCAGTACTTC.

The gene calls are TRBV7-6 and TRBJ1-5; no clear D. The CDR3 covers 16 residues. The germline V and J ends were trimmed by 8 bases and 2 bases, with 19 bases remaining between them. Germline V gene lookup returns CDR1 SGHVS and CDR2 FNYEAQ. The CDR3: CASSHAESMGNQPQHF. The DNA of the CDR3 is TGTGCCAGCTCCCACGCGGAAAGTATGGGCAATCAGCCCCAGCATTTT.

The genes are TRBV9 and TRBJ2-5; 11 bases fit TRBD2. V lost 3 bases and J lost 3; bases outside the gene matches: 4. In germline, CDR1 is SGDLS, CDR2 YYNGEE. This CDR3 is built from 15 residues. The CDR3 DNA follows: TGTGCCAGCAGCGCACAGGGACTAGCGGAAGAGACCCAGTACTTC. Encoded protein: CASSAQGLAEETQYF.

This clone was seen only a few times. The chain is built from TRBV19 and TRBJ2-7; TRBD1 aligns across 8 bases. Germline trimming cut 3 bases from V and 2 bases from J; bases unmatched to any gene: 3. CDR3 length equals 14 residues. CDR1 is LNHDA and CDR2 is SQIVND in the germline V gene (reference sequence). In DNA, the CDR3 is TGTGCCAGTAGTATGAGGACAGGGACCTACGAGCAGTACTTC. Protein: CASSMRTGTYEQYF.

The chain combines TRBV5-1 with TRBJ1-5; no clear D. Deletions cut 2 bases from V and 5 bases from J, with 11 bases between. The CDR3 runs to 14 residues. CDR1 and CDR2 (germline): SGHRS, YFSETQ. The CDR3 spells CASSFTGLDQPQHF. The CDR3 DNA is TGCGCCAGCAGCTTTACGGGGTTGGATCAGCCCCAGCATTTT.

This clone has more than one count but fewer than ten. The chain carries TRBV6-5 and TRBJ2-7; 8 nucleotides line up with TRBD2. Trimming took 6 bases from V and 1 from J; bases not matched to a gene: 5. The CDR3 extends over 14 amino acids. Germline CDR1 MNHEY, CDR2 SVGAGI. The CDR3 bases are TGTGCCAGCAGGTCCGGGACTAGATCCTACGAGCAGTACTTC. Protein: CASRSGTRSYEQYF.

In its sample, this clone was seen a few times. J is TRBJ2-1 and V is TRBV6-5; D is ambiguous. CDR3 length: 13 residues. Germline lookup yields CDR1 MNHEY and CDR2 SVGAGI. Trimming left V 2 bases short and J 7 bases short, with 9 bases between. The CDR3 nucleotides are TGTGCCAGCAGTTACACTTTCAGGAATGAGCAGTTCTTC. Protein product: CASSYTFRNEQFF.

In its sample, this clone was seen a few times. The V and J genes are TRBV5-8 and TRBJ2-7; 7 bases are a match to TRBD1. Germline CDR1 SGHTS, CDR2 YDEGEE. The CDR3 covers 18 residues. The junction had 16 bases not matched to a gene; V was cut back by 4 bases and J by 0 bases. For the CDR3, the DNA is TGTGCCAGCAGCCGGTCGAACACCGGGACAGCCTACTCCTACGAGCAGTACTTC. This gives the protein CASSRSNTGTAYSYEQYF. Variable domain in full (rest from reference TRBV5-8 and TRBJ2-7): EAGVTQSPTHLIKTRGQQATLRCSPISGHTSVYWYQQALGLGLQFLLWYDEGEERNRGNFPPRFSGRQFPNYSSELNVNALELEDSALYLCASSRSNTGTAYSYEQYFGPGTRLTVT.

Details on this clone: This sample includes further DNA sequences coding for the same CDR3. The chain is built from TRBV5-1 and TRBJ1-2, with D possibly TRBD1 on 5 matching bases. Germline CDR1 and CDR2: SGHRS and YFSETQ. V shed 2 bases and J shed 3 bases, with 11 bases lying between them. CDR3 length: 14 amino acids. Here the CDR3 reads CASSFSSGDYGYTF. CDR3 DNA: TGCGCCAGCAGCTTTTCATCGGGGGACTATGGCTACACCTTC.

The chain uses TRBV27 and TRBJ1-2; 9 bases agree with TRBD1. V was pared by 2 bases and J by 5 bases, with 6 bases of the junction left unmatched. CDR1 is MNHEY and CDR2 is SMNVEV in the germline V gene (reference sequence). The CDR3 contains 15 residues. The CDR3 sequence: CASSLDRGNKYGYTF. The CDR3 DNA reads TGTGCCAGCAGTTTAGACAGGGGGAATAAGTATGGCTACACCTTC.

About this clone itself: One end of the junction is discordant with germline, which a read error may explain. Within the sample, other DNA sequences also encode this same CDR3. This chain connects TRBV4-1 to TRBJ2-3, with D uncertain. Germline lookup yields CDR1 MGHRA and CDR2 YSYEKL. This CDR3 comprises 13 residues. This chain's CDR3 is CASSPSGSETQYF. As DNA, the CDR3 is TGCGCCAGCAGCCCCTCAGGTTCAGAAACGCAGTATTTT.

The chain links TRBV7-9 to TRBJ2-7; TRBD1 agrees at 7 bases. Germline-derived CDR1 and CDR2 are SEHNR and FQNEAQ (reference sequence). Germline trimming cut 7 bases from V and 0 bases from J; bases unmatched to any gene: 12. The CDR3 consists of 16 residues. In nucleotides, the CDR3 is TGTGCCAGCACCCCGCCAGGGGGAGCTAGCTCCTACGAGCAGTACTTC. Translated, it gives CASTPPGGASSYEQYF.

The V and J genes are TRBV19 and TRBJ2-6, with D perhaps matching TRBD1 (6 bases). The germline V gene has CDR1 LNHDA and CDR2 SQIVND (reference sequence). Trimming shortened V by 5 bases and J by 4 bases, and 12 bases separated the two germline ends. The CDR3 loop spans 15 amino acids. This CDR3 is CASSLTGTGANVLTF. The CDR3 coding sequence is TGTGCCAGTAGTCTAACAGGGACCGGGGCCAACGTCCTGACTTTC.

Points on this clone: Other DNA sequences in this specimen translate into the identical CDR3. The chain has TRBV5-1 and TRBJ2-5; 10 bases are shared with TRBD2. Germline CDR1 and CDR2: SGHRS and YFSETQ. Germline trimming cut 2 bases from V and 2 bases from J; bases unmatched to any gene: 6. The CDR3 extends over 16 amino acids. This chain's CDR3 is CASSLKREGRQETQYF. The CDR3 DNA sequence: TGCGCCAGCAGCTTAAAGCGGGAGGGACGGCAAGAGACCCAGTACTTC.

This clone was recorded a few times. The chain employs TRBV6-5 and TRBJ1-2, with TRBD1 matching over 10 bases. The germline CDR1 and CDR2 sequences are MNHEY and SVGAGI. Germline trimming cut 4 bases from V and 4 bases from J; bases unmatched to any gene: 6. This CDR3 is 15 amino acids long. In DNA, the CDR3 is TGTGCCAGCAGTTCGAGACAGGGGGCGAGCTATGGCTACACCTTC. Translation: CASSSRQGASYGYTF.

Regarding this clone: The CDR3 ends on some other residue instead of the conserved phenylalanine or tryptophan, so this is likely a read error. The V gene is TRBV9, the J gene TRBJ1-5, with D maybe TRBD1 (6 bases). Trimming shortened V by 0 bases and J by 11 bases, and 18 bases separated the two germline ends. The germline V gene has CDR1 SGDLS and CDR2 YYNGEE. The CDR3 is made up of 15 amino acids. CDR3 in DNA: TGTGCCAGCAGCGTAGGGGAGGGGGGGCGAGAAACCCAGCATGTT. It encodes CASSVGEGGRETQHV.

This clone showed up just a few times. The rearrangement uses TRBV4-2 and TRBJ2-3; TRBD2 matches at 12 bases. Per the germline V gene, CDR1 is LGHNA and CDR2 is YNFKEQ. This CDR3 region has 16 residues. With 4 bases clipped from V and 3 bases from J, the junction kept 5 bases outside the gene matches. The CDR3 is CASSLTGTSGTDTQYF. Here the CDR3 DNA reads TGTGCCAGCAGCCTCACAGGGACTAGCGGGACAGATACGCAGTATTTT.

This clone was counted between two and nine times. The chain carries TRBV5-6 and TRBJ2-7; D not resolved. Germline V gene lookup returns CDR1 SGHDT and CDR2 YYEEEE. This CDR3 is built from 15 residues. Deletions cut 3 bases from V and 3 bases from J, with 16 bases between. The CDR3 sequence is CASSSGRGANYEQYF. CDR3 DNA sequence: TGTGCCAGCAGCTCGGGTCGTGGCGCCAACTACGAGCAGTACTTC.

This clone was seen only a few times. The V and J genes are TRBV14 and TRBJ1-1, with TRBD1 identical over 7 bases. Losses at the gene ends were 2 bases for V and 6 bases for J; bases not matched to a gene: 6. CDR1 is SGHDN, CDR2 FVKESK, per germline. The CDR3 contains 14 residues. As DNA, the CDR3 is TGTGCCAGCAGCCAAACCCCAGGGGGTGCTGAAGCTTTCTTT. Amino acid sequence: CASSQTPGGAEAFF. Variable domain in full (rest from reference TRBV14 and TRBJ1-1): EAGVTQFPSHSVIEKGQTVTLRCDPISGHDNLYWYRRVMGKEIKFLLHFVKESKQDESGMPNNRFLAERTGGTYSTLKVQPAELEDSGVYFCASSQTPGGAEAFFGQGTRLTVV.

This clone was counted only a few times. This chain uses TRBV7-6 with TRBJ1-1, with a tentative D call TRBD1 (6 bases). Trimming took off 5 bases at V and 3 bases at J, with 13 bases between the two ends. CDR1 is SGHVS, CDR2 FNYEAQ, per germline. The CDR3 sequence is 14 residues long. CDR3 region: CASSLNRAHTEAFF. Here the CDR3 DNA reads TGTGCCAGCAGCCTAAACAGGGCGCACACTGAAGCTTTCTTT.

In this sample, this clone turned up a few times. This chain connects TRBV6-1 to TRBJ1-1; 9 positions match TRBD1. The CDR3 sequence is 14 residues long. CDR1 and CDR2 from the germline V gene are MNHNS and SASEGT. Germline trimming cut 5 bases from V and 4 bases from J; bases unmatched to any gene: 5. For the CDR3, the DNA is TGTGCCAGCAGTTTCCGGGACAGGGTCACTGAAGCTTTCTTT. Its protein is CASSFRDRVTEAFF.

The chain links TRBV18 to TRBJ2-2; D remains unclear. The germline V and J ends were trimmed by 3 bases and 0 bases, with 11 bases remaining between them. The CDR3 length is 16 residues. CDR1 and CDR2 (germline): KGHSH, LQKENI. CDR3 amino acids: CASSPTDIANTGELFF. CDR3 sequence (DNA): TGTGCCAGCTCACCTACAGACATCGCGAACACCGGGGAGCTGTTTTTT.